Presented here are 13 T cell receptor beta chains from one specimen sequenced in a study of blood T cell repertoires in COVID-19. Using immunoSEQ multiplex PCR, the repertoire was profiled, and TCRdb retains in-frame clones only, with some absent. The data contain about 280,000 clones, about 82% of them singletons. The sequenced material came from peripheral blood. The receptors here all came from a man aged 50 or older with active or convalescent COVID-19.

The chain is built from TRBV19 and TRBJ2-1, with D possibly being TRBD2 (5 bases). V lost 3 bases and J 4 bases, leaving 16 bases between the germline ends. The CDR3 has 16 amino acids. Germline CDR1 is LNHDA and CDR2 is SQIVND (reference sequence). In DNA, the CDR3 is TGTGCCAGTAGTATGGGTTTGCTGCGGGCATACAATGAGCAGTTCTTC. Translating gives CASSMGLLRAYNEQFF.

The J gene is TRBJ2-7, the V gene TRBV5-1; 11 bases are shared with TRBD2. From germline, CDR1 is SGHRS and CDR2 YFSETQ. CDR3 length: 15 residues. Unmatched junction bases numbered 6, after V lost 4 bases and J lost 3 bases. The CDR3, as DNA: TGCGCCAGCAGCGGAGGGACTAGCGGACACTACGAGCAGTACTTC. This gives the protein CASSGGTSGHYEQYF.

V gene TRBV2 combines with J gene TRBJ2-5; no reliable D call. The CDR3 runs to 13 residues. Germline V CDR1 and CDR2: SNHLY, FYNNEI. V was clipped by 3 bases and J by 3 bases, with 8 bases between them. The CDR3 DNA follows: TGTGCCAGCAGTGATCGGGTGGAAGAGACCCAGTACTTC. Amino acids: CASSDRVEETQYF.

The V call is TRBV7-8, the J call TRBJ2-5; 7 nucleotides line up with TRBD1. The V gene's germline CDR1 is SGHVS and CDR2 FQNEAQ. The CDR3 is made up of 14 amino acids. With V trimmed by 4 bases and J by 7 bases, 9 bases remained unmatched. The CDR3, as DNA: TGTGCCAGCAGCTACGGACAGGCTGGGGGGACCCAGTACTTC. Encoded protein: CASSYGQAGGTQYF.

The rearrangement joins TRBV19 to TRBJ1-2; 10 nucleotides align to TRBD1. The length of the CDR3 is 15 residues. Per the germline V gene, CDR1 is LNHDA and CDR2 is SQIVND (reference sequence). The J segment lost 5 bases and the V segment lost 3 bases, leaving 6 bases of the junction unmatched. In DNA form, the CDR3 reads TGTGCCAGTAGTATTCGACAGGGGGCAGGGTATGGCTACACCTTC. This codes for CASSIRQGAGYGYTF.

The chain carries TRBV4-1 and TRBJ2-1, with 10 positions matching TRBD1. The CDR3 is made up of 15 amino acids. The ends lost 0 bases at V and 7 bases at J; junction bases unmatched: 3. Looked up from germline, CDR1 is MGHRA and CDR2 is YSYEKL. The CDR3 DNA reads TGCGCCAGCAGCCAAGAAGGGACAGGGGTGAATGAGCAGTTCTTC. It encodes CASSQEGTGVNEQFF.

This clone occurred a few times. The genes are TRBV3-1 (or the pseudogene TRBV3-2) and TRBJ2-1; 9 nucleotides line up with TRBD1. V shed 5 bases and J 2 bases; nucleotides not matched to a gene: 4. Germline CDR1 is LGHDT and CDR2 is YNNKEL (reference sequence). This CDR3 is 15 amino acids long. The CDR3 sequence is CASSFRTGAYNEQFF. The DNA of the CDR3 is TGTGCCAGCAGCTTCCGGACAGGGGCCTACAATGAGCAGTTCTTC.

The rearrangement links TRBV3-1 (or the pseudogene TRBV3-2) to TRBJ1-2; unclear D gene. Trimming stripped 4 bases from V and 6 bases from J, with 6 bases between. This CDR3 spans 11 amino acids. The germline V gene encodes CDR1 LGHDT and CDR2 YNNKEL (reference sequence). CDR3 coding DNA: TGTGCCAGCAGCCTACGGGATGGCTACACCTTC. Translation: CASSLRDGYTF.

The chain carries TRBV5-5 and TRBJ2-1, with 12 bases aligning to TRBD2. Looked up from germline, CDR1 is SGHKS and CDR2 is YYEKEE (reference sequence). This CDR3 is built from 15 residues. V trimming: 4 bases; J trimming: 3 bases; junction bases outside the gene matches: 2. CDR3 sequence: CASSLTSGSYNEQFF. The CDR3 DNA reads TGTGCCAGCAGCCTGACTAGCGGGAGCTACAATGAGCAGTTCTTC.

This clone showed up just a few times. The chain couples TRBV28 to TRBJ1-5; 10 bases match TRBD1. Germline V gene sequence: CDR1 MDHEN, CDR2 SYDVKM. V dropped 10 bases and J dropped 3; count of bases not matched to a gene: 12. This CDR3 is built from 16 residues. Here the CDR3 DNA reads TGTGCCACCAAGGGACAGGGGCTGGATTACAATCAGCCCCAGCATTTT. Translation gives CATKGQGLDYNQPQHF.

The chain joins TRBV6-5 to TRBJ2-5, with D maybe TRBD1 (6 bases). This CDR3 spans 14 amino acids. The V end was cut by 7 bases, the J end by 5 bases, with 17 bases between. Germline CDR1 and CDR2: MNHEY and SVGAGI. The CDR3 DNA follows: TGTGCCAGCACCCTGGACCCCAGGGGCGAGACCCAGTACTTC. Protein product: CASTLDPRGETQYF.

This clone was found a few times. The DNA of the CDR3 is TGTGCCAGTCGGAAGGACAGGGGGCAAATCTACGAGCAGTACTTC. It codes for CASRKDRGQIYEQYF. The genes are TRBV27 and TRBJ2-7; 11 positions agree with TRBD1. The CDR3 length is 15 residues. In germline, CDR1 is MNHEY, CDR2 SMNVEV (reference sequence). The V gene end was trimmed by 9 bases and the J gene end by 3 bases; junction bases not matched to a gene: 10.

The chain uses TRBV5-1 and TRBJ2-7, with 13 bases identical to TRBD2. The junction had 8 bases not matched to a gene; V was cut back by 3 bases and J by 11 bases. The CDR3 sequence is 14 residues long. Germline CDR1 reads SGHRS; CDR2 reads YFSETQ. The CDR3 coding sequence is TGCGCCAGCAGCTCCGGACTAGCGGGAGTTGCGGAGTACTTC. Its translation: CASSSGLAGVAEYF. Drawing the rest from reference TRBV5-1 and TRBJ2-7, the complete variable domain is KAGVTQTPRYLIKTRGQQVTLSCSPISGHRSVSWYQQTPGQGLQFLFEYFSETQRNKGNFPGRFSGRQFSNSRSEMNVSTLELGDSALYLCASSSGLAGVAEYFGPGTRLTVT.